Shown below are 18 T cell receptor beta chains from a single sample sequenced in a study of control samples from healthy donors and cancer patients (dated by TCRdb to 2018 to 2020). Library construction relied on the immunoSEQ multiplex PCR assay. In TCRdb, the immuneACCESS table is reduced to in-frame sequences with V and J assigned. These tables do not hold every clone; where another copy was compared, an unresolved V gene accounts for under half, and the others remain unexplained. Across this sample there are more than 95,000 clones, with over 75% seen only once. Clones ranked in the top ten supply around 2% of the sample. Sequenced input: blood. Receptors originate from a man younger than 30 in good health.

The CDR3 reads CASSLDGQGAKNIQYF. In DNA form, the CDR3 reads TGTGCCAGCAGCTTAGACGGGCAGGGAGCCAAAAACATTCAGTACTTC. The chain recombines TRBV7-3 with TRBJ2-4, with a possible D match to TRBD1 (5 bases). V was clipped by 2 bases and J by 0 bases, with 11 bases between them. The germline CDR1 and CDR2 sequences are SGHTA and FQGTGA. This CDR3 has 16 amino acids.

CDR3 sequence (DNA): TGTGCCAGCAGCTCAGGGGTCGGGGGGAACACTGAAGCTTTCTTT. Translated, it gives CASSSGVGGNTEAFF. V gene TRBV3-1 (or the pseudogene TRBV3-2) combines with J gene TRBJ1-1, with a tentative D call TRBD1 (6 bases). This CDR3 has 15 residues. From germline, CDR1 is LGHDT and CDR2 YNNKEL (reference sequence). The germline V and J ends were trimmed by 5 bases and 1 base, with 14 bases remaining between them.

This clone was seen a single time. The CDR3 nucleotides read TGTGCCAGCTCACTTTTCCAGGGGGTGACCGGGGAGCTGTTTTTT. This gives the protein CASSLFQGVTGELFF. The chain recombines TRBV18 with TRBJ2-2, with TRBD1 identical over 7 bases. CDR3 size: 15 residues. CDR1 KGHSH and CDR2 LQKENI come from the germline V gene. V was clipped by 4 bases and J by 5 bases; unmatched bases: 7.

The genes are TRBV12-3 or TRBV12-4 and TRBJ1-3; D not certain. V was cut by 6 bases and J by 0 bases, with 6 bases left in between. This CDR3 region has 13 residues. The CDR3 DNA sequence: TGTGCCAGCAGCCAGAACTCTGGAAACACCATATATTTT. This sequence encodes CASSQNSGNTIYF.

The CDR3 here is CASSQVGQGSEQFF. The CDR3 DNA reads TGTGCCAGCAGCCAAGTAGGACAGGGTTCCGAGCAGTTCTTC. The chain couples TRBV14 to TRBJ2-1, with TRBD1 matching over 8 bases. Germline CDR1 SGHDN, CDR2 FVKESK. J gave up 10 bases and V 1 base, and 6 bases lay outside the gene matches. The CDR3 sequence is 14 residues long.

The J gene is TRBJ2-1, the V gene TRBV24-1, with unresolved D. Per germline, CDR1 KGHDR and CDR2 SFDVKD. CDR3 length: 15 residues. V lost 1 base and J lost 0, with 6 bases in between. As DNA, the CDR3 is TGTGCCACCAGTGATTTCCAGAGCTCCTACAATGAGCAGTTCTTC. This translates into CATSDFQSSYNEQFF.

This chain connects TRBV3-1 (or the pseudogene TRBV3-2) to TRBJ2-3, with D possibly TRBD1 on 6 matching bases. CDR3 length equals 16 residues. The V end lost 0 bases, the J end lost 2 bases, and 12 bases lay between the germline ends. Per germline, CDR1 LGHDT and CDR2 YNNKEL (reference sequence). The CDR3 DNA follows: TGTGCCAGCAGCCAAGATCATCACAGGGTCACAGATACGCAGTATTTT. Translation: CASSQDHHRVTDTQYF.

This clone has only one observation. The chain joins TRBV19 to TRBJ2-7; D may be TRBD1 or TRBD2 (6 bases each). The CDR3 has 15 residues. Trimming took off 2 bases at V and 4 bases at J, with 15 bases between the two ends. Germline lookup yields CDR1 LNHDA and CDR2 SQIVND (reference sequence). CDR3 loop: CASSINSGAVYEQYF. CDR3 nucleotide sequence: TGTGCCAGTAGTATAAACTCGGGGGCTGTTTACGAGCAGTACTTC.

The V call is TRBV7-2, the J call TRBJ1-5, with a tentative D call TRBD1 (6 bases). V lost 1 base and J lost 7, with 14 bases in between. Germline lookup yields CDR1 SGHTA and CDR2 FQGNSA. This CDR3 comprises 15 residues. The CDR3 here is CASSLEYRGGQPQHF. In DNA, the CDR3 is TGTGCCAGCAGCTTAGAGTATAGGGGGGGACAGCCCCAGCATTTT.

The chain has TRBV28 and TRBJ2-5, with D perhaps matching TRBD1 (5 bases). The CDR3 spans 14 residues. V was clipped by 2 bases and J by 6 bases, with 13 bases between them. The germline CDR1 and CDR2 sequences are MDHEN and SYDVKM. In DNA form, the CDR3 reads TGTGCCAGCAGTTTAGTAGGGGTCCCCAAGACCCAGTACTTC. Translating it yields CASSLVGVPKTQYF.

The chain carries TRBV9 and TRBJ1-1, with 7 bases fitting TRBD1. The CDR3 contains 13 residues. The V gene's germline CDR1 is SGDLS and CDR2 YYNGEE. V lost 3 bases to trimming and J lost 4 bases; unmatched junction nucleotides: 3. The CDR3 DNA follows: TGTGCCAGCAGCGCCCAGGGGGGCACTGAAGCTTTCTTT. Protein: CASSAQGGTEAFF.

CDR3 DNA sequence: TGTGCCAGCAGTTTATCGTTCGGCAGGGGCTATGGCTACACCTTC. Amino acids: CASSLSFGRGYGYTF. The V call is TRBV28, the J call TRBJ1-2, with D possibly TRBD1 on 6 matching bases. The CDR3 totals 15 residues. From germline, CDR1 is MDHEN and CDR2 SYDVKM. The ends were cut back, 1 base at V and 4 bases at J, with 13 bases in the middle.

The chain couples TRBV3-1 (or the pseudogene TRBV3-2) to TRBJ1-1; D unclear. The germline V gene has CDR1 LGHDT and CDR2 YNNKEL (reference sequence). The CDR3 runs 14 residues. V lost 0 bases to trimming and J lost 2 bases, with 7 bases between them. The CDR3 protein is CASSQDKGNTEAFF. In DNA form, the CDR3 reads TGTGCCAGCAGCCAAGACAAGGGAAACACTGAAGCTTTCTTT.

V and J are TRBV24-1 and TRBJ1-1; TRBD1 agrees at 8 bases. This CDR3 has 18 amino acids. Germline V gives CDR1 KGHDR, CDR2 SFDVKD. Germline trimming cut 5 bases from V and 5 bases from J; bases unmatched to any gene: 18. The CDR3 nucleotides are TGTGCCACCAGTGCGAGAAGCGGACAGGGTAATACGCGGACTGAAGCTTTCTTT. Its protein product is CATSARSGQGNTRTEAFF.

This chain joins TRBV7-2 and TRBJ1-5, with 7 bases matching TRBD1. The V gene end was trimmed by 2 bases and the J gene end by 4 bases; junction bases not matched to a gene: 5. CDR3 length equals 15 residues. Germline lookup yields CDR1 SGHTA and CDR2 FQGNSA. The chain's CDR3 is CASSLYQGGNQPQHF. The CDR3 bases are TGTGCCAGCAGCTTATATCAGGGGGGAAATCAGCCCCAGCATTTT.

The CDR3 spells CASSPEGVRESGELFF. The CDR3 DNA reads TGTGCCAGCAGCCCGGAGGGGGTACGGGAATCCGGGGAGCTGTTTTTT. The chain has TRBV13 and TRBJ2-2; perhaps D is TRBD1 or TRBD2 (6 bases each). CDR1 and CDR2 from the germline V gene are PRHDT and FYEKMQ (reference sequence). This CDR3 is 16 amino acids long. V was pared by 5 bases and J by 6 bases, with 19 bases between. The full variable domain, its missing parts supplied by reference TRBV13 and TRBJ2-2, is AAGVIQSPRHLIKEKRETATLKCYPIPRHDTVYWYQQGPGQDPQFLISFYEKMQSDKGSIPDRFSAQQFSDYHSELNMSSLELGDSALYFCASSPEGVRESGELFFGEGSRLTVL.

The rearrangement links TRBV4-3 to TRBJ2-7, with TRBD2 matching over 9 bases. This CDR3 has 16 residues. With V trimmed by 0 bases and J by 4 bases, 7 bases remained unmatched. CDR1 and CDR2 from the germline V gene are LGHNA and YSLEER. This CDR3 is CASSQDGLAGSYEQYF. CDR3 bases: TGCGCCAGCAGCCAAGATGGCCTAGCGGGATCTTACGAGCAGTACTTC.

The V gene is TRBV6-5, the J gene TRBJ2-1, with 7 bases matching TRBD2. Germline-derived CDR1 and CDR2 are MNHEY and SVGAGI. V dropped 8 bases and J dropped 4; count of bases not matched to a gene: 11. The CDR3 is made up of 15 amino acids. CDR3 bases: TGTGCCAGCCGCCAAACGGGGAGGGCTTACAATGAGCAGTTCTTC. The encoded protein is CASRQTGRAYNEQFF.